This is a list of T cell receptor beta chains from one sample in a study of blood T cell repertoires in COVID-19. Sequencing used immunoSEQ multiplex PCR; TCRdb keeps in-frame clones, though not all of them. Among 150,000 to 200,000 clones listed, 82% were seen once. The sample comprised PBMCs or T cells enriched from blood (not recorded which). Receptor source: a woman in her fifties or sixties with acute COVID-19. Both conserved end residues are part of each CDR3. Each record gives: V gene, clone size, J gene, D gene, CDR3 protein, CDR3 DNA. A D gene is named only where the DNA matches it firmly. Rows may omit the clone size; those that give it use once, few, many or a size class.

TRBV21-1	-	TRBJ2-7	-	CASCRRREREQYF	TGTGCCAGTTGCCGGCGGCGGGAGCGAGAGCAGTACTTC
TRBV27	-	TRBJ2-5	-	CASSLSNRVGETQYF	TGTGCCAGCAGTTTATCAAACAGGGTTGGAGAGACCCAGTACTTC
TRBV9	-	TRBJ1-1	TRBD1	CASSAHGTGGEKTFF	TGTGCCAGCAGCGCCCACGGGACAGGGGGTGAGAAGACTTTCTTT
TRBV7-8	once	TRBJ1-5	-	CASSSPGQIQPQHF	TGTGCCAGCAGCTCACCCGGACAGATACAGCCCCAGCATTTT
TRBV15	-	TRBJ1-4	-	CATTNVVGEGEKLFF	TGTGCCACCACCAACGTAGTAGGGGAAGGAGAAAAACTGTTTTTT
TRBV3-1/TRBV3-2	-	TRBJ1-1	-	CASSQESQGRTEAFF	TGTGCCAGCAGCCAAGAAAGCCAGGGAAGAACTGAAGCTTTCTTT
TRBV28	-	TRBJ1-2	-	CASSLYPGGYTF	TGTGCCAGCAGTTTATATCCGGGTGGCTACACCTTC
TRBV27	-	TRBJ1-6	TRBD1	CASSRTGTYNSPLHF	TGTGCCAGCAGTCGGACAGGGACATATAATTCACCCCTCCACTTT
TRBV5-4	-	TRBJ1-4	-	CASSSATNEKLFF	TGTGCCAGCAGCTCAGCAACTAATGAAAAACTGTTTTTT
TRBV30	once	TRBJ2-1	TRBD1	CARTGTGFSEQFF	TGTGCCAGAACCGGGACAGGCTTTAGTGAGCAGTTCTTC
TRBV11-2	-	TRBJ2-7	-	CASSQTRTEAYEQYF	TGTGCCAGCAGCCAAACCCGGACAGAAGCCTACGAGCAGTACTTC
TRBV5-1	-	TRBJ2-5	TRBD2	CASSFGLAGWEPPETQYF	TGCGCCAGCAGCTTCGGACTAGCGGGATGGGAACCCCCGGAGACCCAGTACTTC
TRBV6-1	-	TRBJ2-7	-	CASSEIYRDEQYF	TGTGCCAGCAGTGAAATTTACAGGGACGAGCAGTACTTC
TRBV9	-	TRBJ2-1	TRBD2	CASSPQPGLAGGEQFF	TGTGCCAGCAGTCCCCAACCGGGACTAGCGGGAGGCGAGCAGTTCTTC
TRBV3-1/TRBV3-2	once	TRBJ2-1	-	CASSNSFTYNEQFF	TGTGCCAGTTCGAACAGTTTTACCTACAATGAGCAGTTCTTC
TRBV5-4	-	TRBJ2-5	-	CASSLPRDQETQYF	TGTGCCAGCAGCTTACCCCGGGACCAAGAGACCCAGTACTTC
TRBV10-2	once	TRBJ2-2	TRBD2	CASSSPFSGGRNTGELFF	TGCGCCAGCAGTTCACCCTTTAGCGGGGGGCGGAACACCGGGGAGCTGTTTTTT
TRBV9	-	TRBJ2-5	TRBD1	CASSVGARTGSQETQYF	TGTGCCAGCAGCGTAGGGGCCAGGACAGGGTCGCAAGAGACCCAGTACTTC
TRBV18	-	TRBJ2-6	-	CASSLANSGANVLTF	TGTGCCAGCTCACTAGCAAACTCTGGGGCCAACGTCCTGACTTTC
TRBV7-2	once	TRBJ1-2	TRBD1	CASSSRGTEANYGYTF	TGTGCCAGCAGCTCAAGGGGGACAGAAGCTAACTATGGCTACACCTTC
TRBV2	-	TRBJ2-1	-	CASSEQGTPFSYNEQFF	TGTGCCAGCAGTGAACAGGGGACACCTTTCTCCTACAATGAGCAGTTCTTC
TRBV27	-	TRBJ1-1	-	CASSLRSSSGMNTEAFF	TGTGCCAGCAGTTTACGGTCCTCCTCGGGTATGAACACTGAAGCTTTCTTT
TRBV28	-	TRBJ1-1	TRBD1	CASSLASEGALDTEAFF	TGTGCCAGCAGCCTGGCCTCCGAGGGGGCGTTGGACACTGAAGCTTTCTTT
TRBV5-1	once	TRBJ2-1	TRBD2	CASSDSGRRDEQFF	TGCGCCAGCAGCGATAGCGGGAGGCGCGATGAGCAGTTCTTC
TRBV6-1	few	TRBJ1-6	TRBD1	CASSDRTGGNSPLHF	TGTGCCAGCAGTGACCGGACAGGGGGTAATTCACCCCTCCACTTT
TRBV12-3/TRBV12-4	once	TRBJ1-3	-	CAGRRGSGNTIYF	TGTGCCGGGCGCCGGGGATCTGGAAACACCATATATTTT
TRBV19	-	TRBJ2-1	TRBD2	CASEPGLSYNEQFF	TGTGCCAGTGAACCGGGACTATCCTACAATGAGCAGTTCTTC
TRBV19	-	TRBJ2-3	TRBD2	CASSERLAGQGDTQYF	TGTGCCAGTAGTGAGAGACTAGCGGGACAGGGAGATACGCAGTATTTT
TRBV3-1/TRBV3-2	few	TRBJ2-7	-	CASSQPAHWSSYEQYF	TGTGCCAGCAGCCAACCCGCACACTGGAGCTCCTACGAGCAGTACTTC
TRBV19	-	TRBJ2-1	TRBD2	CASSRTSDLHNEQFF	TGTGCCAGTAGTAGGACTAGCGATCTTCACAATGAGCAGTTCTTC
TRBV18	-	TRBJ1-3	TRBD1	CASSPRWQGADSGNTIYF	TGTGCCAGCTCACCAAGGTGGCAGGGGGCGGACTCTGGAAACACCATATATTTT
TRBV7-2	-	TRBJ2-3	-	CASSWNGGLSDTQYF	TGTGCCAGCAGCTGGAATGGAGGGTTATCAGATACGCAGTATTTT
TRBV3-1/TRBV3-2	-	TRBJ2-1	-	CASSQEAGSYNEQFF	TGTGCCAGCAGCCAAGAGGCGGGCTCCTACAATGAGCAGTTCTTC
TRBV24-1	-	TRBJ2-1	TRBD2	CATSDPGRDVDNEQFF	TGTGCCACCAGTGATCCCGGGAGGGATGTAGACAATGAGCAGTTCTTC
TRBV10-3	-	TRBJ1-1	-	CAIRRDMNTEAFF	TGTGCCATCAGGAGGGATATGAATACTGAAGCTTTCTTT
TRBV5-4	-	TRBJ1-2	TRBD1	CASSTGTDGYGYTF	TGTGCCAGCAGCACCGGGACAGACGGCTATGGCTACACCTTC
TRBV6-1	-	TRBJ2-2	-	CASREGQSTGELFF	TGTGCCAGCAGAGAAGGACAGAGCACCGGGGAGCTGTTTTTT
TRBV20-1	-	TRBJ1-5	TRBD1	CSASYTGGANQPQHF	TGCAGTGCTAGTTATACAGGGGGCGCGAATCAGCCCCAGCATTTT
TRBV6-5	-	TRBJ1-1	-	CASNPRGLLGEAFF	TGTGCCAGCAACCCAAGGGGACTCTTGGGGGAAGCTTTCTTT
TRBV5-1	-	TRBJ2-1	-	CASSLTPDLSSYNEQFF	TGCGCCAGCAGCCTGACTCCCGATCTGAGCTCCTACAATGAGCAGTTCTTC
TRBV7-2	-	TRBJ2-7	TRBD2	CASSPRGGSSGIRNEQYF	TGTGCCAGCAGCCCGAGGGGGGGGTCTAGCGGGATTCGGAACGAGCAGTACTTC
TRBV5-6	once	TRBJ2-3	-	CASSLSGTDTQYF	TGTGCCAGCAGCTTGTCGGGCACAGATACGCAGTATTTT
TRBV5-1	-	TRBJ1-3	-	CASSLVGGLGNTIYF	TGCGCCAGCAGCTTGGTAGGGGGTCTTGGAAACACCATATATTTT
TRBV29-1	-	TRBJ2-3	TRBD2	CSVQEAGGTDTQYF	TGCAGCGTCCAAGAAGCGGGGGGAACAGATACGCAGTATTTT
TRBV6-5	-	TRBJ2-3	-	CASNSHPRTDTQYF	TGTGCCAGCAACTCTCATCCCCGTACAGATACGCAGTATTTT